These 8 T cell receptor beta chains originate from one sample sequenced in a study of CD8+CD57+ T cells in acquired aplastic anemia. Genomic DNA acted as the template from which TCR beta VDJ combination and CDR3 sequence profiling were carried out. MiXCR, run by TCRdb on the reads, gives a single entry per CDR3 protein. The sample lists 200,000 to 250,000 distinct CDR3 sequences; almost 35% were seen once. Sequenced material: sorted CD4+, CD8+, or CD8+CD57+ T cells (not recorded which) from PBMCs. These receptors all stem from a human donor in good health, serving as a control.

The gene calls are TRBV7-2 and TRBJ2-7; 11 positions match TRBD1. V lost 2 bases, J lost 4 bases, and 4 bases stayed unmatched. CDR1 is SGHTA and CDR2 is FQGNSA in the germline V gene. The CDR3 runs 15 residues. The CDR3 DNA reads TGTGCCAGCAGCTTAAGGGGACAGGGGGTGTACGAGCAGTACTTC. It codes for CASSLRGQGVYEQYF.

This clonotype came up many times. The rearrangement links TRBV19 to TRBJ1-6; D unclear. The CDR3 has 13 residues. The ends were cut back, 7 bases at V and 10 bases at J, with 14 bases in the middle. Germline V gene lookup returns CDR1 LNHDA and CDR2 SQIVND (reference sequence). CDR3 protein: CASTSSWVSPLHF. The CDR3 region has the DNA TGTGCCAGTACCAGCTCCTGGGTGTCACCCCTCCACTTT.

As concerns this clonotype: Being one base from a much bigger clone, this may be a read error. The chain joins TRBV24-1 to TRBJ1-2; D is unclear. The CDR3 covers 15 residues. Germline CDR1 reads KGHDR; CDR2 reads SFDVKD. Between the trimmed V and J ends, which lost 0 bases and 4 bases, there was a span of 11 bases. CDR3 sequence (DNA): TGTGCCACCAGTGATTTGCGCGGGAAACTCTATGGCTACACCTTC. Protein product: CATSDLRGKLYGYTF.

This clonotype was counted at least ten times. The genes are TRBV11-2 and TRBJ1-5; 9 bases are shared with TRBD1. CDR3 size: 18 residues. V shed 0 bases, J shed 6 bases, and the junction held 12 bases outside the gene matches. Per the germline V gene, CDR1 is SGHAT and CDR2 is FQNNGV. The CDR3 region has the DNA TGTGCCAGCAGCTTAGAAAGGTCTCTGGGACAGGGTGGTCAGCCCCAGCATTTT. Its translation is CASSLERSLGQGGQPQHF.

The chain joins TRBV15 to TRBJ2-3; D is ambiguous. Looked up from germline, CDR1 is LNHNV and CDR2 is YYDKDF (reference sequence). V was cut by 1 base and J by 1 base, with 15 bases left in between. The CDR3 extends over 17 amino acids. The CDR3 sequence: CATSRVGSGRGTDTQYF. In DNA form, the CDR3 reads TGTGCCACCAGCAGAGTCGGGTCAGGTCGGGGCACAGATACGCAGTATTTT.

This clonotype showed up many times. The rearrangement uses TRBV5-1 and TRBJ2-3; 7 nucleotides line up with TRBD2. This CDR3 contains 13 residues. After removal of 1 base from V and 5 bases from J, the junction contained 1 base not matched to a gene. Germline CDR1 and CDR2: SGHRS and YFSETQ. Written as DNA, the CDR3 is TGCGCCAGCAGCTTGTGGGGGGGAGATACGCAGTATTTT. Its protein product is CASSLWGGDTQYF.

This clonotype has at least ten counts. DNA of the CDR3: TGTGCCAGCAGCCCACTAGGGGGTGGGACTGAAGCTTTCTTT. Translation: CASSPLGGGTEAFF. V usage is TRBV14 and J usage is TRBJ1-1; weak D call: TRBD1 (6 bases). Per germline, CDR1 SGHDN and CDR2 FVKESK. V lost 4 bases and J lost 5, with 14 bases in between. The CDR3 is 14 residues long.

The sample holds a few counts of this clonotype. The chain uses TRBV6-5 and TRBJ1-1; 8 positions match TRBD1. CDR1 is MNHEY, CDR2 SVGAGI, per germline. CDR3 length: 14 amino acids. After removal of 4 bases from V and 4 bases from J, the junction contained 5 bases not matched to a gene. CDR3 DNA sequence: TGTGCCAGCAGTTCTCAGGGGGCTCTCACTGAAGCTTTCTTT. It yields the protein CASSSQGALTEAFF.